The 5 T cell receptor beta chains reported below all come from one sample, sequenced in a study of CD8 T cells in ankylosing spondylitis. Whole-study results and caveats: Made up of about eight highly homologous variants, a TCR beta motif appeared characteristic of ankylosing spondylitis blood.

MiXCR, run by TCRdb on the 5' RACE reads, gives a single entry per CDR3 protein. The data contain roughly 370,000 distinct CDR3 sequences, approximately 20% of them singletons. These TCRs' antigens remain unknown. Material: blood, either unsorted or a sorted T cell fraction (not recorded which). Receptor source: a male donor with ankylosing spondylitis.

The chain uses TRBV7-2 and TRBJ2-7, with TRBD2 matching over 12 bases. The germline CDR1 and CDR2 sequences are SGHTA and FQGNSA. CDR3 length: 15 amino acids. J lost 2 bases, V lost 6 bases, and 5 bases had no gene match. CDR3 coding DNA: TGTGCCAGCAGGCCTCGACTAGCGGGGGCCTACGAGCAGTACTTC. Its protein product is CASRPRLAGAYEQYF.

This clonotype was picked up a small number of times. This chain joins TRBV29-1 and TRBJ1-3; 8 positions agree with TRBD1. V gave up 6 bases and J gave up 2 bases; unmatched junction bases: 3. This CDR3 spans 13 amino acids. Germline CDR1 reads SQVTM; CDR2 reads ANQGSEA. CDR3 protein: CSVRGLAGNTIYF. The CDR3 coding sequence is TGCAGCGTCAGGGGGCTGGCTGGAAACACCATATATTTT.

The table lists this clonotype with a few counts. This chain connects TRBV29-1 to TRBJ2-3; 7 bases agree with TRBD2. CDR1 is SQVTM, CDR2 ANQGSEA, per germline. Trimming removed 7 bases from V and 2 bases from J; junction bases left unmatched: 6. The CDR3 covers 13 residues. CDR3 in amino acids: CSARRGDTDTQYF. The CDR3 coding sequence is TGCAGCGCACGCCGGGGGGACACAGATACGCAGTATTTT.

This clonotype has only a few counts. The gene calls are TRBV29-1 and TRBJ2-1, with a weak D call TRBD2 (5 bases). Germline CDR1 and CDR2: SQVTM and ANQGSEA. Trimming left V 1 base short and J 7 bases short, with 8 bases between. The CDR3 has 12 residues. CDR3 loop: CSVEGGGNEQFF. The CDR3 nucleotides are TGCAGCGTTGAAGGTGGAGGTAATGAGCAGTTCTTC.

The table lists this clonotype with a few counts. The chain has TRBV18 and TRBJ1-1; D unclear. Germline loops: CDR1 KGHSH, CDR2 LQKENI. Trimming pared 2 bases from V and 7 bases from J, leaving 5 bases between. The CDR3 has 11 amino acids. The CDR3: CASSPGIEAFF. CDR3 DNA sequence: TGTGCCAGCTCACCAGGGATTGAAGCTTTCTTT. Together with reference TRBV18 and TRBJ1-1, the CDR3 gives the full variable domain: NAGVMQNPRHLVRRRGQEARLRCSPMKGHSHVYWYRQLPEEGLKFMVYLQKENIIDESGMPKERFSAEFPKEGPSILRIQQVVRGDSAAYFCASSPGIEAFFGQGTRLTVV.